This passage covers 20 T cell receptor beta chains from one sample sequenced in a study of cytomegalovirus exposure and HLA in healthy donors. With 60 Vbeta and 13 Jbeta primers, the PCR was carried out. The data were produced by immunoSEQ multiplex PCR, yet TCRdb's version contains in-frame clones alone and is incomplete. There are some 200,000 clones in the sample; just over 75% occur only once, and 2% to 2.5% lies in the top ten. Sequencing input: PBMCs. The receptors here all came from a woman younger than 45 in good health and CMV-seropositive.

V and J are TRBV28 and TRBJ1-5; 7 bases agree with TRBD1. The V gene's germline CDR1 is MDHEN and CDR2 SYDVKM. After removal of 3 bases from V and 2 bases from J, the junction contained 1 base not matched to a gene. This CDR3 is 14 amino acids long. The CDR3 DNA follows: TGTGCCAGCAGTTTTGGGACAGGCAATCAGCCCCAGCATTTT. Translated: CASSFGTGNQPQHF.

V usage is TRBV6-4 and J usage is TRBJ1-6, with unresolved D. Deletions cut 6 bases from V and 0 bases from J, with 9 bases between. The CDR3 contains 15 residues. From germline, CDR1 is MRHNA and CDR2 SNTAGT. The CDR3 loop is CASRQYSSYNSPLHF. In DNA, the CDR3 is TGTGCCAGCAGACAGTATAGCTCCTATAATTCACCCCTCCACTTT.

This chain links TRBV11-2 with TRBJ2-3; 9 bases line up with TRBD2. The CDR3 has 17 amino acids. From germline, CDR1 is SGHAT and CDR2 FQNNGV. The ends lost 1 base at V and 2 bases at J; junction bases unmatched: 7. The chain's CDR3 is CASSLGISGSSTDTQYF. As DNA, the CDR3 is TGTGCCAGCAGCTTAGGTATTAGCGGGAGCTCCACAGATACGCAGTATTTT.

The chain links TRBV6-6 to TRBJ1-4, with TRBD1 matching 7 bases. V lost 0 bases and J lost 11; bases outside the gene matches: 6. CDR1 and CDR2 (germline): MNHNY, SVGAGI (reference sequence). CDR3 length: 14 residues. This chain's CDR3 is CASSYSGTASKLFF. CDR3 nucleotides: TGTGCCAGCAGTTACTCCGGGACAGCTTCTAAACTGTTTTTT.

This clone was detected a few times. V is TRBV7-2 and J is TRBJ2-7, with 7 positions matching TRBD1. The CDR3 is 14 residues long. V lost 3 bases to trimming and J lost 6 bases; unmatched junction nucleotides: 8. Germline V gives CDR1 SGHTA, CDR2 FQGNSA. DNA for the CDR3: TGTGCCAGCAGCTTTGACAGGGCGAGAGGCGAGCAGTACTTC. Amino acid sequence: CASSFDRARGEQYF.

This clone appeared a few times. V usage is TRBV7-2 and J usage is TRBJ1-1, with 7 bases matching TRBD1. V gave up 3 bases and J gave up 11 bases; unmatched junction bases: 18. The CDR3 has 16 amino acids. Per the germline V gene, CDR1 is SGHTA and CDR2 is FQGNSA. CDR3 nucleotides: TGTGCCAGCAGCTTCCAGTGGCGAGGGGGCACCCGGCGCGCTTTCTTT. It specifies CASSFQWRGGTRRAFF. Full variable domain (missing parts from reference TRBV7-2 and TRBJ1-1): GAGVSQSPSNKVTEKGKDVELRCDPISGHTALYWYRQSLGQGLEFLIYFQGNSAPDKSGLPSDRFSAERTGGSVSTLTIQRTQQEDSAVYLCASSFQWRGGTRRAFFGQGTRLTVV.

The rearrangement uses TRBV29-1 and TRBJ1-1; 8 bases line up with TRBD1. V shed 6 bases and J 3 bases; nucleotides not matched to a gene: 6. In germline, CDR1 is SQVTM, CDR2 ANQGSEA. CDR3 length: 13 amino acids. For the CDR3, the DNA is TGCAGCGTCCGCAGGGGGCTGGACACTGAAGCTTTCTTT. It yields the protein CSVRRGLDTEAFF.

This clone occurred a few times. V gene TRBV20-1 combines with J gene TRBJ1-4; D unresolved. The CDR3 is made up of 11 amino acids. V was shortened by 5 bases and J by 16 bases, with 17 bases between the two germline ends. CDR1 DFQATT and CDR2 SNEGSKA come from the germline V gene (reference sequence). The CDR3 nucleotides are TGCAGTGCTTCCGACACCTTTACCGGGTTTTTT. As protein: CSASDTFTGFF.

This rearrangement joins TRBV7-9 to TRBJ1-1, with 11 bases identical to TRBD1. The CDR3 contains 15 residues. Germline assignment: CDR1 SEHNR and CDR2 FQNEAQ (reference sequence). The ends lost 4 bases at V and 7 bases at J; junction bases unmatched: 8. CDR3 loop: CASSSPGQGAIEAFF. The CDR3 DNA reads as TGTGCCAGCAGCTCCCCTGGACAGGGGGCGATTGAAGCTTTCTTT. The variable domain in full, with the rest retrieved from reference TRBV7-9 and TRBJ1-1, is DTGVSQNPRHKITKRGQNVTFRCDPISEHNRLYWYRQTLGQGPEFLTYFQNEAQLEKSRLLSDRFSAERPKGSFSTLEIQRTEQGDSAMYLCASSSPGQGAIEAFFGQGTRLTVV.

The table lists this clone with a count of one. The rearrangement links TRBV18 to TRBJ2-6; D is unresolved. Germline V gives CDR1 KGHSH, CDR2 LQKENI. Trimming pared 0 bases from V and 3 bases from J, leaving 9 bases between. CDR3 size: 16 residues. The CDR3 region has the DNA TGTGCCAGCTCACCACCCCCCGCGATTGGGGCCAACGTCCTGACTTTC. It codes for CASSPPPAIGANVLTF.

The chain joins TRBV27 to TRBJ2-7; weak D call: TRBD1 (5 bases). V lost 2 bases to trimming and J lost 3 bases, with 11 bases between them. The CDR3 has 14 residues. Looked up from germline, CDR1 is MNHEY and CDR2 is SMNVEV (reference sequence). CDR3 region: CASSLIGAVYEQYF. CDR3 nucleotides: TGTGCCAGCAGTTTAATAGGGGCAGTCTACGAGCAGTACTTC.

V gene TRBV2 combines with J gene TRBJ2-7, with a possible D match to TRBD1 (6 bases). The CDR3 sequence is 15 residues long. Germline assignment: CDR1 SNHLY and CDR2 FYNNEI. V shed 0 bases and J shed 2 bases, with 11 bases lying between them. In nucleotides, the CDR3 is TGTGCCAGCAGTGAAGCGCTAGGACAGACCTACGAGCAGTACTTC. Its translation is CASSEALGQTYEQYF.

This chain links TRBV7-9 with TRBJ1-4, with TRBD1 matching over 7 bases. There are 18 residues in the CDR3. Germline assignment: CDR1 SEHNR and CDR2 FQNEAQ (reference sequence). Trimming removed 1 base from V and 5 bases from J; junction bases left unmatched: 13. In nucleotides, the CDR3 is TGTGCCAGCAGCTTAGTCGGCGTTCGGGACAGCTGGAATGAAAAACTGTTTTTT. Translated, it gives CASSLVGVRDSWNEKLFF. The whole variable domain, remainder taken from reference TRBV7-9 and TRBJ1-4, is DTGVSQNPRHKITKRGQNVTFRCDPISEHNRLYWYRQTLGQGPEFLTYFQNEAQLEKSRLLSDRFSAERPKGSFSTLEIQRTEQGDSAMYLCASSLVGVRDSWNEKLFFGSGTQLSVL.

This clone was seen a few times. The chain is built from TRBV6-5 and TRBJ1-1; 11 bases map to TRBD1. In germline, CDR1 is MNHEY, CDR2 SVGAGI. The CDR3 extends over 16 amino acids. V shed 1 base, J shed 1 base, and the junction held 2 bases outside the gene matches. The CDR3 here is CASSYWGQGENTEAFF. DNA of the CDR3: TGTGCCAGCAGTTACTGGGGACAGGGGGAGAACACTGAAGCTTTCTTT.

A few counts support this clone. DNA for the CDR3: TGTGCCAGCGGGCGCCGGGGGGCGCGCACTGAAGCTTTCTTT. It specifies CASGRRGARTEAFF. The genes are TRBV6-5 and TRBJ1-1, with TRBD1 as a possible D gene (6 bases). The V and J ends lost 8 bases and 4 bases respectively, with 17 bases between them. Germline CDR1 MNHEY, CDR2 SVGAGI. The CDR3 has 14 residues.

The chain joins TRBV29-1 to TRBJ2-7, with 8 bases identical to TRBD2. V gave up 6 bases and J gave up 6 bases; unmatched junction bases: 4. From germline, CDR1 is SQVTM and CDR2 ANQGSEA. This CDR3 region has 11 residues. The CDR3 here is CSVSTSGEQYF. The CDR3 coding sequence is TGCAGCGTGTCTACTAGCGGCGAGCAGTACTTC.

The V gene is TRBV7-9, the J gene TRBJ2-3; 11 bases are shared with TRBD2. CDR1 and CDR2 (germline): SEHNR, FQNEAQ (reference sequence). The V segment lost 5 bases and the J segment 2 bases; nucleotides outside the gene matches: 6. CDR3 length: 16 residues. The DNA for the CDR3 is TGTGCCAGCAGCCCCCGACTAGCGGGGAACACAGATACGCAGTATTTT. This codes for CASSPRLAGNTDTQYF.

This sequence joins TRBV4-3 and TRBJ2-6; TRBD1 aligns across 8 bases. The V segment lost 4 bases and the J segment 4 bases; nucleotides outside the gene matches: 12. This CDR3 region has 18 residues. CDR1 is LGHNA and CDR2 is YSLEER in the germline V gene. The DNA for the CDR3 is TGCGCCAGCAGCCTCATCGGGACAGGCGACCTCGGGGCCAACGTCCTGACTTTC. Protein sequence: CASSLIGTGDLGANVLTF.

In this sample, this clone turned up a few times. The chain couples TRBV28 to TRBJ2-5; the match to TRBD2 covers 10 bases. V lost 7 bases to trimming and J lost 4 bases; unmatched junction nucleotides: 6. The CDR3 runs 14 residues. In germline, CDR1 is MDHEN, CDR2 SYDVKM. DNA for the CDR3: TGTGCCAGCAACCCACTAGCGGGGTTAGAGACCCAGTACTTC. Residues: CASNPLAGLETQYF.

J is TRBJ2-5 and V is TRBV28, with 7 bases lining up with TRBD1. The CDR3 loop spans 16 amino acids. CDR1 and CDR2 (germline): MDHEN, SYDVKM. V lost 3 bases to trimming and J lost 4 bases; unmatched junction nucleotides: 11. The CDR3 loop is CASSLDRSTYLETQYF. As DNA, the CDR3 is TGTGCCAGCAGTTTGGACAGGTCCACGTACTTAGAGACCCAGTACTTC.